A selection of T cell receptor beta chains follows, all from one sample in a study of T cell responses to AZD1222 COVID-19 vaccine. Some clones are missing from TCRdb's copy, which holds only in-frame ones; the method was immunoSEQ multiplex PCR. The sample has about 120,000 clones; around 90% are singletons. This sample comprised peripheral blood, obtained on day 0 of AZD1222 vaccination. The receptors were sampled from an adult in good health. CDR3s include the opening cysteine and the closing phenylalanine or tryptophan. A D gene is named only where the DNA matches it firmly. Clone size appears in some rows only: once, few, many, or a class for an expanded clone.

v_call	d_call	clone_size	cdr3_length	j_call	cdr3_aa	cdr3_nt
TRBV23-1	.	.	14	TRBJ1-4	CASSLPGASEKLFF	TGCGCCAGCAGTCTCCCGGGAGCAAGTGAAAAACTGTTTTTT
TRBV28	.	.	12	TRBJ1-2	CASSPALRGYTF	TGTGCCAGCAGCCCGGCACTTCGTGGCTACACCTTC
TRBV20-1	.	.	13	TRBJ2-3	CSASEVMGDTQYF	TGCAGTGCTAGTGAAGTCATGGGAGATACGCAGTATTTT
TRBV28	TRBD2	once	21	TRBJ2-1	CASSPRQPGLAGGPAYNEQFF	TGTGCCAGCAGTCCACGTCAACCGGGACTAGCGGGAGGGCCGGCCTACAATGAGCAGTTCTTC
TRBV25-1	TRBD1	.	15	TRBJ2-5	CASRPGQGLQETQYF	TGTGCCAGCAGACCGGGACAGGGGCTCCAAGAGACCCAGTACTTC
TRBV28	TRBD2	once	21	TRBJ2-1	CASSYPNKYLAGKGDYNEQFF	TGTGCCAGCAGTTACCCCAATAAGTATCTAGCGGGAAAGGGGGATTACAATGAGCAGTTCTTC
TRBV10-2	TRBD2	.	18	TRBJ2-1	CASRVGLAGVSAYNEQFF	TGCGCCAGCAGGGTGGGACTAGCGGGAGTAAGCGCCTACAATGAGCAGTTCTTC
TRBV19	.	.	15	TRBJ1-3	CASSVGTSLGNTIYF	TGTGCCAGTAGTGTTGGGACTAGTCTTGGAAACACCATATATTTT
TRBV24-1	.	.	14	TRBJ1-2	CATSDPGRQEGYTF	TGTGCCACCAGTGATCCCGGGAGACAAGAGGGCTACACCTTC
TRBV28	.	.	13	TRBJ1-2	CASSLRASYGYTF	TGTGCCAGCAGTTTAAGGGCTTCCTATGGCTACACCTTC
TRBV5-1	TRBD2	.	16	TRBJ2-3	CASSPWTSGSADTQYF	TGCGCCAGCAGCCCTTGGACTAGCGGGAGCGCAGATACGCAGTATTTT
TRBV6-1	.	once	14	TRBJ1-1	CASSELPRDTEAFF	TGTGCCAGCAGTGAACTTCCCAGGGACACTGAAGCTTTCTTT
TRBV14	.	.	17	TRBJ1-3	CASSQDFSWESGNTIYF	TGTGCCAGCAGCCAAGATTTCAGTTGGGAATCTGGAAACACCATATATTTT
TRBV28	TRBD1	.	16	TRBJ1-3	CASKLGQGPSGNTIYF	TGTGCCAGCAAACTCGGACAGGGCCCCTCTGGAAACACCATATATTTT
TRBV7-3	.	.	13	TRBJ1-1	CASSLRRNTEAFF	TGTGCCAGCAGCTTAAGACGAAACACTGAAGCTTTCTTT
TRBV27	.	.	14	TRBJ1-5	CASSFSGSNQPQHF	TGTGCCAGCAGTTTTTCAGGGAGCAATCAGCCCCAGCATTTT
TRBV7-2	.	.	15	TRBJ1-3	CASSTRALSGDTIYF	TGTGCCAGCAGCACCAGGGCCCTATCTGGAGACACCATATATTTT
TRBV10-3	.	.	15	TRBJ1-1	CAISGQGLETWEAFF	TGTGCCATCAGTGGTCAGGGTTTGGAAACCTGGGAAGCTTTCTTT
TRBV19	TRBD1	once	17	TRBJ1-5	CASSIPQTYRGRQPQHF	TGTGCCAGTAGTATTCCCCAGACCTACAGGGGAAGACAGCCCCAGCATTTT
TRBV19	TRBD1	once	14	TRBJ1-2	CASSIPGGNYGYTF	TGTGCCAGTAGTATCCCAGGGGGAAACTATGGCTACACCTTC
TRBV6-5	.	.	13	TRBJ1-5	CASSYTAGQPQHF	TGTGCCAGCAGTTACACAGCTGGACAGCCCCAGCATTTT
TRBV27	.	.	16	TRBJ1-1	CASSLSQQVGGPEAFF	TGTGCCAGCAGTTTATCCCAACAGGTCGGGGGCCCTGAAGCTTTCTTT
TRBV7-9	.	.	15	TRBJ1-1	CASSSRTVMNTEAFF	TGTGCCAGCAGCTCCCGGACAGTTATGAACACTGAAGCTTTCTTT
TRBV9	.	.	12	TRBJ1-2	CASSVGVDGYTF	TGTGCCAGCAGCGTAGGGGTAGACGGCTACACCTTC
TRBV15	.	.	14	TRBJ2-2	CATSIGFGVGELFF	TGTGCCACCAGCATAGGGTTCGGGGTAGGGGAGCTGTTTTTT
TRBV15	.	.	15	TRBJ1-4	CATSRVGGGEEKLFF	TGTGCCACCAGCAGAGTAGGCGGTGGAGAGGAAAAACTGTTTTTT
TRBV3-1/TRBV3-2	.	.	15	TRBJ1-3	CASRGRTEAGNTIYF	TGTGCCAGCAGAGGCAGGACAGAGGCTGGAAACACCATATATTTT
TRBV18	.	.	14	TRBJ1-2	CASSRRRGDVGYTF	TGTGCCAGCTCACGTCGTCGAGGGGATGTGGGCTACACCTTC
TRBV5-4	TRBD2	.	13	TRBJ2-5	CASSPSGVETQYF	TGTGCCAGCAGCCCGAGCGGGGTAGAGACCCAGTACTTC
TRBV20-1	TRBD1	.	12	TRBJ1-2	CSASMGQGGYTF	TGCAGTGCTAGTATGGGACAGGGTGGCTACACCTTC
TRBV13	.	.	14	TRBJ1-1	CASSLEASRGEAFF	TGTGCCAGCAGCTTAGAAGCAAGTCGAGGAGAAGCTTTCTTT
TRBV5-5	TRBD1	.	19	TRBJ2-7	CASSMRVDRSWGQHYEQYF	TGTGCCAGCAGCATGAGGGTGGATCGGTCTTGGGGACAGCACTACGAGCAGTACTTC
TRBV28	.	.	14	TRBJ1-1	CASSLLFPPTEAFF	TGTGCCAGCAGTTTATTGTTTCCTCCCACTGAAGCTTTCTTT
TRBV30	TRBD2	.	14	TRBJ2-3	CAWRASGIRDTQYF	TGTGCCTGGCGGGCTAGCGGCATTCGAGATACGCAGTATTTT
TRBV3-1/TRBV3-2	TRBD1	once	15	TRBJ2-4	CASSQANRGKNIQYF	TGTGCCAGCAGCCAAGCTAACAGGGGTAAAAACATTCAGTACTTC
TRBV5-6	TRBD1	.	14	TRBJ1-2	CASSPRPTGTGYTF	TGTGCCAGCAGCCCCCGACCGACAGGGACCGGCTACACCTTC
TRBV5-1	.	.	14	TRBJ2-5	CASSWEQGRETQYF	TGCGCCAGCAGCTGGGAGCAGGGTCGGGAGACCCAGTACTTC
TRBV12-3/TRBV12-4	TRBD1	.	13	TRBJ1-2	CASSDRGVYGYTF	TGTGCCAGCAGTGACAGGGGGGTTTATGGCTACACCTTC
TRBV19	.	.	13	TRBJ1-2	CASSMRGRRGYTF	TGTGCCAGTAGTATGCGGGGGCGTCGCGGCTACACCTTC
TRBV19	.	.	14	TRBJ1-2	CASKVGQPNYGYTF	TGTGCCAGTAAGGTCGGACAGCCTAACTATGGCTACACCTTC
TRBV6-5	.	once	14	TRBJ1-5	CASREGNSNQPQHF	TGTGCCAGCAGGGAGGGCAATAGCAATCAGCCCCAGCATTTT
TRBV7-9	.	few	12	TRBJ1-2	CAGSYGDTFYTF	TGTGCCGGGAGCTATGGGGACACGTTCTACACCTTC
TRBV6-6	.	few	13	TRBJ1-5	CASSPRGNQPQHF	TGTGCCAGCAGTCCTAGGGGGAATCAGCCCCAGCATTTT
TRBV6-4	.	.	15	TRBJ2-3	CASSYRAAVADTQYF	TGTGCCAGCAGTTACAGGGCCGCGGTGGCAGATACGCAGTATTTT
TRBV6-1	.	.	13	TRBJ1-1	CASSEVGGTEAFF	TGTGCCAGCAGTGAAGTAGGAGGGACTGAAGCTTTCTTT
TRBV28	TRBD1	.	15	TRBJ1-1	CASTPGQAMWTEAFF	TGTGCCAGCACCCCCGGACAGGCGATGTGGACTGAAGCTTTCTTT
TRBV16	TRBD1	.	17	TRBJ1-1	CASSQRLTGGYKTEAFF	TGTGCCAGCAGCCAACGTCTTACAGGGGGATATAAGACTGAAGCTTTCTTT
TRBV7-8	TRBD2	.	15	TRBJ2-1	CASSYLAGALNEQFF	TGTGCCAGCAGCTACCTAGCGGGAGCGCTCAATGAGCAGTTCTTC
TRBV9	.	.	14	TRBJ2-2	CASSVVLGVGELFF	TGTGCCAGCAGCGTGGTCTTGGGGGTCGGGGAGCTGTTTTTT
TRBV5-1	.	.	14	TRBJ1-1	CASSLARANTEAFF	TGCGCCAGCAGCTTGGCCAGGGCGAACACTGAAGCTTTCTTT
TRBV3-1/TRBV3-2	.	.	19	TRBJ2-7	CASRAEAAVTWINAYEQYF	TGTGCCAGCCGCGCCGAAGCGGCAGTTACGTGGATTAATGCCTACGAGCAGTACTTC
TRBV18	TRBD1	.	15	TRBJ2-7	CASSSGDRGPYEQYF	TGTGCCAGCTCATCAGGAGACAGGGGTCCATACGAGCAGTACTTC
TRBV6-5	.	.	14	TRBJ2-5	CASTPQGGGETQYF	TGTGCCAGCACCCCACAGGGAGGCGGAGAGACCCAGTACTTC
TRBV7-2	TRBD1	once	16	TRBJ2-1	CASSLRTGGSYNEQFF	TGTGCCAGCAGCTTACGGACAGGGGGCTCCTACAATGAGCAGTTCTTC